The entry below gives a single TCR beta chain sequence along with its context. This record comes from a study of blood T cell repertoires in COVID-19. Study overall: From T cells, B-cell-depleted T cells, or PBMCs came the material, which was cDNA or gDNA.

The length of the CDR3 is 15 residues. With 3 bases removed from V and 0 bases from J, the gap between germline ends came to 12 bases. Germline CDR1 SGHRS, CDR2 YFSETQ. Authors' data handling: The assay estimated nucleated cells by amplifying reference gene primers. Using immunoSEQ multiplex PCR, the repertoire was profiled, and TCRdb retains in-frame clones only, with some absent. D and trimming were read from the DNA, whereas the V and J calls and clone size are those reported in that table. The table shows 100,000 to 150,000 clones, with around 86% occurring only once. The clonotype originates from a woman in her sixties or seventies with acute or convalescent COVID-19. This chain joins TRBV5-1 and TRBJ1-2, with D unresolved. Specimen: peripheral blood. The CDR3 DNA reads TGCGCCAGCAGCTCTAGCCTTAGTTCTAACTATGGCTACACCTTC. As protein: CASSSSLSSNYGYTF.